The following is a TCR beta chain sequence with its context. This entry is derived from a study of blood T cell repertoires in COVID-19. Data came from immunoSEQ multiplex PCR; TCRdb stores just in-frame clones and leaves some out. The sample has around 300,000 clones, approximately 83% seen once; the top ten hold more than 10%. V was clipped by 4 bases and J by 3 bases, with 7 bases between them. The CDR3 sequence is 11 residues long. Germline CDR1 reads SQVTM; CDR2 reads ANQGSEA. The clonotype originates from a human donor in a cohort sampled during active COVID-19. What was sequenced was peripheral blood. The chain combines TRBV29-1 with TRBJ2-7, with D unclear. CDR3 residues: CSVGLSYEQYF. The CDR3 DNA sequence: TGCAGCGTTGGTCTCAGCTACGAGCAGTACTTC.